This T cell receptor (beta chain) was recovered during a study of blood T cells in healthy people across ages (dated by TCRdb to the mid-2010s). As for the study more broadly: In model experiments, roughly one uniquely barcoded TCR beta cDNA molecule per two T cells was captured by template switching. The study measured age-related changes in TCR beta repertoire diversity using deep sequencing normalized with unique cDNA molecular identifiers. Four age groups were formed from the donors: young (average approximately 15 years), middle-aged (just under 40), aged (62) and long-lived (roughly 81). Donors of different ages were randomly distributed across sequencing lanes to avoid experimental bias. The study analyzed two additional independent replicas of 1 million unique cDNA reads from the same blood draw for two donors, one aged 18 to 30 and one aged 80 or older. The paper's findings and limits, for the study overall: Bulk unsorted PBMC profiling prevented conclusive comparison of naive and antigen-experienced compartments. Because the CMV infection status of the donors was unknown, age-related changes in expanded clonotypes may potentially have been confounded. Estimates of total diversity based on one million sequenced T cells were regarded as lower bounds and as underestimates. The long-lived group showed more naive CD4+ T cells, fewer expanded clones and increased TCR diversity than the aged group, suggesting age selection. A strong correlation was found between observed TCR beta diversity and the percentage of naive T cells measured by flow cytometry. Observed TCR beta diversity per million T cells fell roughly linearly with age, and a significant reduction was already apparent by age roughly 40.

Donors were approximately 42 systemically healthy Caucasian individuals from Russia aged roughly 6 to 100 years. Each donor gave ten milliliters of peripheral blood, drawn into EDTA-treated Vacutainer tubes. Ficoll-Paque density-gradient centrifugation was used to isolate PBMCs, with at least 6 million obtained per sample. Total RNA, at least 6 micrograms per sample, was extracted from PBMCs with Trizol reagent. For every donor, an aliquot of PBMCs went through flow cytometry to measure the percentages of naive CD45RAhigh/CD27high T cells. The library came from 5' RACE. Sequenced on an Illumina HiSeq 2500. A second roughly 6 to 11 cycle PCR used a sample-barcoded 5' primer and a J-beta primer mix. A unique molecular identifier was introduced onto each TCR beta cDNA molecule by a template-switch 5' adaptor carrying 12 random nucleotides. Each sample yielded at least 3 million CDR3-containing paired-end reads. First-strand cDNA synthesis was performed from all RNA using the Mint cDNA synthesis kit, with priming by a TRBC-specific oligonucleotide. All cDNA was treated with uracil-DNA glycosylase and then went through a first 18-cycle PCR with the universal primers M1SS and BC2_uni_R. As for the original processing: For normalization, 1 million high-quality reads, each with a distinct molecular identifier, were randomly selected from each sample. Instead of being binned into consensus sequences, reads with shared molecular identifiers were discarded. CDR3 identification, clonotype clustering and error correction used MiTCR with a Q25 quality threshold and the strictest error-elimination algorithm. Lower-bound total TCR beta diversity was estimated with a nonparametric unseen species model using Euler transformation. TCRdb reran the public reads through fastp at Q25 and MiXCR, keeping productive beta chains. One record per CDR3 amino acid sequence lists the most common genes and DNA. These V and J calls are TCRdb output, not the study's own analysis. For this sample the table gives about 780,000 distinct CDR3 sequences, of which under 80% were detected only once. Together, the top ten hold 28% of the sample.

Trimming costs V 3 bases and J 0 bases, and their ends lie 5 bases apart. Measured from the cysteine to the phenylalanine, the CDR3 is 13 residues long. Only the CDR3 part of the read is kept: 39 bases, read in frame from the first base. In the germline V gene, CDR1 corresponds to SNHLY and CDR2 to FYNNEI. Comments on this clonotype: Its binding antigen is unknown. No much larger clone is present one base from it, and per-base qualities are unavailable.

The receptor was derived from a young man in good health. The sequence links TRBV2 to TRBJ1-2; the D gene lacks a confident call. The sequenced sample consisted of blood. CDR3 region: CASSETANYGYTF. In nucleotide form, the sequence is TGTGCCAGCAGTGAGACGGCTAACTATGGCTACACCTTC.